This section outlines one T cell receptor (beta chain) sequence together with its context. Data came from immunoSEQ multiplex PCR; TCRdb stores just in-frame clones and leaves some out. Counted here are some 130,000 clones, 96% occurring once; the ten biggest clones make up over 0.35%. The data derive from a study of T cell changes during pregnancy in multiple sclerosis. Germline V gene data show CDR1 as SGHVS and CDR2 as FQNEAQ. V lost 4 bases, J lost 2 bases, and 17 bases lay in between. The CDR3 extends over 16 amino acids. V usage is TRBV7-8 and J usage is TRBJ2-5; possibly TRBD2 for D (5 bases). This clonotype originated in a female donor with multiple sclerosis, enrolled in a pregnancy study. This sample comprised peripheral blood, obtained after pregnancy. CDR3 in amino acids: CASSSRRTYFQETQYF. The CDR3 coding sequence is TGTGCCAGCAGCTCAAGACGGACTTACTTTCAAGAGACCCAGTACTTC.